Here is one T cell receptor beta chain with its context. Its specific antigen is unknown. No base-level quality is on record; no much larger clone is a single base apart. V has 5 bases trimmed and J has 5 bases trimmed; junction bases matching no gene number 8. From its cysteine to its phenylalanine, the CDR3 spans 14 amino acids. The DNA shown is the 42-base CDR3, in frame from base 1. CDR1 LGHDT and CDR2 YNNKEL are derived from the germline V gene (reference sequence). The sample is drawn from a study of blood T cell repertoires in COVID-19 (dated by TCRdb to about 2020). Study-wide context: Samples from collaborators originated in the United States, Italy and Spain and spanned both the acute and convalescent phases of COVID-19. The prospective study material was composed of cDNA or gDNA derived from T cells, B-cell-depleted T cells, or PBMCs. Where available, HLA class I and class II types were obtained from metadata supplied by the sample provider rather than from assay-based typing. The samples were drawn from two sources: the first 160 participants of the ongoing ImmuneRACE study, and over 1,000 subjects contributed by 6 global collaborators. A de-identified subject ID, COVID-19 status, age in years and sex were almost always included in the sample metadata. The repertoires were released in a freely available public database meant as a resource for research on the immune response to SARS-CoV-2. Subjects who had been exposed to COVID-19, were actively infected with it, or had recovered from it provided the deeply sampled blood TCRbeta repertoires that made up the dataset. The paper as a whole reports these results and caveats: The quantity of clinical and demographic metadata differed by source and by participant and was supplied without curation.

Participants in the prospective study were enrolled through a virtual design, were aged about 18 to 100 years, and lived in 24 United States geographic areas. In the prospective study, cohorts were assigned on the basis of participant-reported clinical history obtained from a screening survey and a study questionnaire. ImmuneRACE Cohort 3 recovered participants were defined by two consecutive negative NP/OP PCR tests, healthcare professional clearance, or symptom resolution. In the prospective study, mobile phlebotomists collected whole blood, serum and a nasopharyngeal or oropharyngeal swab from each participant. Over a 2-month period, participants in the prospective study had the option of providing additional blood draws and questionnaires. Prospective study blood samples were shipped either frozen or at room temperature before DNA extraction. TCRbeta CDR3 regions were amplified from genomic DNA using the immunoSEQ Assay, a bias-controlled multiplex PCR. The original methods were these. The number of nucleated cells in each sample was estimated by amplification of reference gene primers within the assay. Sequence reads were collapsed and filtered to measure the absolute abundance of every unique TCRbeta CDR3 rearrangement. For each sample, productive Simpson clonality was calculated by taking the square root of Simpson's diversity index across productive rearrangements. TCRdb limited this immuneACCESS table to in-frame rearrangements with V and J called. A share of clones is missing; checked studies link under half to unresolved V genes, and the rest is unexplained. V and J calls and clone size are those listed in that table; D and trimming were worked out from the DNA. This sample has 250,000 to 350,000 clones in its table, and approximately 90% of those were observed once. The ten top clones hold approximately 5.2% of the sample.

Recombination joined TRBV3-1 (or the pseudogene TRBV3-2) with TRBJ1-1, with TRBD1 matching 7 junction bases. Sequenced material: PBMCs or T cells enriched from blood (not recorded which). This TCR was recovered from a woman aged 25 to 39 who had recovered from COVID-19. The DNA is as follows: TGTGCCAGCAGCAACGACAGGGTTCGAACTGAAGCTTTCTTT. Its protein is CASSNDRVRTEAFF.